This T cell receptor (beta chain) was recorded in a study of blood T cell repertoires in COVID-19. Study overall: Spain, Italy and the United States supplied samples that represented acute and convalescent COVID-19. PBMCs, B-cell-depleted T cells, or T cells provided the cDNA or gDNA that made up the material.

The ends were cut back, 6 bases at V and 6 bases at J, with 15 bases in the middle. The germline V gene encodes CDR1 MNHEY and CDR2 SVGAGI. This CDR3 has 13 amino acids. The protocol was immunoSEQ multiplex PCR, while the TCRdb copy is restricted to in-frame clones and leaves out a portion. The data contain about 220,000 clones, around four fifths of them seen just once; the ten biggest clones take up 5.1%. This chain joins TRBV6-5 and TRBJ2-7, with D tentatively TRBD2 (5 bases). The source is an older woman who had recovered from COVID-19. Sequencing used peripheral blood. CDR3 in DNA: TGTGCCAGCAGCCACGGCGAGGGAAGCGAGCAGTACTTC. It codes for CASSHGEGSEQYF.